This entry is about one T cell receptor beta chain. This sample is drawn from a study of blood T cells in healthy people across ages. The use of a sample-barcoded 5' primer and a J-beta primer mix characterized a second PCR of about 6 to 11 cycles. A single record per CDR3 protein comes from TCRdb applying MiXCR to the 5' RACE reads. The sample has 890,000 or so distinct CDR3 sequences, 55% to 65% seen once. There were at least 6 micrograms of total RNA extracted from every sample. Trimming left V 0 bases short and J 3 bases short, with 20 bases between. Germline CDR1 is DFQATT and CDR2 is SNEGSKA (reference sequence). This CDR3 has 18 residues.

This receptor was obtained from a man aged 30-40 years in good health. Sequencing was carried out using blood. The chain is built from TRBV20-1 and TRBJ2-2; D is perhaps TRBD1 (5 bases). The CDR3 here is CSARDLELGRVDTGELFF. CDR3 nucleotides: TGCAGTGCTAGAGATCTGGAATTGGGCAGGGTGGACACCGGGGAGCTGTTTTTT.